This T cell receptor (beta chain) was recovered during a study of T cell changes during pregnancy in multiple sclerosis. This CDR3 comprises 12 residues. From germline, CDR1 is SGHRS and CDR2 YFSETQ. J was trimmed by 8 bases and V by 8 bases; bases with no gene match: 6. The method was immunoSEQ multiplex PCR; TCRdb's version includes in-frame clones alone and lacks a portion of them. In the table there are over 10,000 clones, roughly 86% of which are singletons. This clone was detected a few times. The receptor's source is a female donor with multiple sclerosis, enrolled in a pregnancy study. The chain is built from TRBV5-1 and TRBJ2-1, with 8 bases lining up with TRBD1. Sequencing used CD8+ T cells from peripheral blood mononuclear cells, obtained in the first trimester of pregnancy. CDR3 nucleotide sequence: TGCGCCAGTACAGGGGGTCTCGATGAGCAGTTCTTC. It encodes CASTGGLDEQFF.